A selection of T cell receptor beta chains follows, all from one sample in a study of prognosis after radiotherapy for stage I lung cancer. TCRdb reprocessed the multiplex PCR reads via MiXCR and lists one record per CDR3 protein. This sample has some 23,000 distinct CDR3 sequences, with 40% found just once. This specimen consisted of PBMCs, obtained before or after stereotactic body radiation therapy (not recorded which). Receptor source: a donor aged 50 or older with non-small cell lung cancer. Each CDR3 is given with its conserved first and last residue. A D gene is named only where the DNA matches it firmly. Not all rows give a size; the values are once, few, many and, for expanded clones, a class.

CDR3nt: TGTGCCAGCAGTCCACAAACCGGGACAGGTTTTTATGGCTACACCTTC
CDR3aa: CASSPQTGTGFYGYTF
v_gene: TRBV6-1
d_gene: TRBD1
j_gene: TRBJ1-2
abundance: many

CDR3nt: TGTGCCAGCAGCTTCGGCTCGAGCCCCACGGGGGACATTCAGTACTTC
CDR3aa: CASSFGSSPTGDIQYF
v_gene: TRBV7-9
d_gene: .
j_gene: TRBJ2-4
abundance: many

CDR3nt: TGTGCCAGCAGTCCCACGACAGAGGGGTTGGAGACCCAGTACTTC
CDR3aa: CASSPTTEGLETQYF
v_gene: TRBV12-3/TRBV12-4
d_gene: .
j_gene: TRBJ2-5
abundance: many

CDR3nt: TGTGCCAGTAGTGGTGCTATCGGGAGTGTCTACGAGCAGTACTTC
CDR3aa: CASSGAIGSVYEQYF
v_gene: TRBV19
d_gene: .
j_gene: TRBJ2-7
abundance: .

CDR3nt: TGTGCCAGCAGCCCATCACTCGGGACCGCTCTCGAGCAGTACTTC
CDR3aa: CASSPSLGTALEQYF
v_gene: TRBV6-4
d_gene: .
j_gene: TRBJ2-7
abundance: medium-sized

CDR3nt: TGTGCCAGCAGCAGTGGGTACTCACCCCTCCACTTT
CDR3aa: CASSSGYSPLHF
v_gene: TRBV3-1
d_gene: .
j_gene: TRBJ1-6
abundance: many

CDR3nt: TGTGCCAGCAGTGAACGAGGGGCCCAACGGGCCCTCCACTTT
CDR3aa: CASSERGAQRALHF
v_gene: TRBV6-2/TRBV6-3
d_gene: .
j_gene: TRBJ1-6
abundance: few

CDR3nt: TGTGCCAGCAGTAGATTTGGTGGGGCCAACGTCCTGACTTTC
CDR3aa: CASSRFGGANVLTF
v_gene: TRBV28
d_gene: .
j_gene: TRBJ2-6
abundance: many

CDR3nt: TGTGCCAGCAGCCCCGGGACTAGCGGGAGAAATGAGCAGTTCTTC
CDR3aa: CASSPGTSGRNEQFF
v_gene: TRBV28
d_gene: TRBD2
j_gene: TRBJ2-1
abundance: .

CDR3nt: TGCGCCAGCGGCTCGGGAAGACTACCTTCGGGGGAGCTGTTTTTT
CDR3aa: CASGSGRLPSGELFF
v_gene: TRBV4-1
d_gene: .
j_gene: TRBJ2-2
abundance: many

CDR3nt: TGCGCCAGCAGCTTGGGGGCAGGCCGAGGTTCCTACGAGCAGTACTTC
CDR3aa: CASSLGAGRGSYEQYF
v_gene: TRBV5-1
d_gene: .
j_gene: TRBJ2-7
abundance: many

CDR3nt: TGTGCCAGCAGCTTGGGGGCTTCCCATAATTCACCCCTCCACTTT
CDR3aa: CASSLGASHNSPLHF
v_gene: TRBV7-9
d_gene: .
j_gene: TRBJ1-6
abundance: few

CDR3nt: TGTGCCAGCAGACCGGGAGGGGGGTCCAAAAACATTCAGTACTTC
CDR3aa: CASRPGGGSKNIQYF
v_gene: TRBV9
d_gene: TRBD2
j_gene: TRBJ2-4
abundance: .

CDR3nt: TGTGCCAGCAGTGAAGCCGGTCGGGTGCCGATTCATGAGCAGTTCTTC
CDR3aa: CASSEAGRVPIHEQFF
v_gene: TRBV2
d_gene: .
j_gene: TRBJ2-1
abundance: .

CDR3nt: TGTGCCAGCACGGGTATGAACACTGAAGCTTTCTTT
CDR3aa: CASTGMNTEAFF
v_gene: TRBV6-1
d_gene: .
j_gene: TRBJ1-1
abundance: many

CDR3nt: TGCGCCAGCAGCCGCGAGGGGGCGCGCGTCGGGGAGCTGTTTTTT
CDR3aa: CASSREGARVGELFF
v_gene: TRBV5-1
d_gene: TRBD1
j_gene: TRBJ2-2
abundance: medium-sized

CDR3nt: TGTGCCACCAGTGACGGGGATGAGCAGTTCTTC
CDR3aa: CATSDGDEQFF
v_gene: TRBV24-1
d_gene: .
j_gene: TRBJ2-1
abundance: many

CDR3nt: TGTGCCAGCAGCTTAGACAGAACAGGGGGAACCGGGGCCAACGTCCTGACTTTC
CDR3aa: CASSLDRTGGTGANVLTF
v_gene: TRBV7-8
d_gene: TRBD1
j_gene: TRBJ2-6
abundance: many

CDR3nt: TGCGCCAGCAGCTTGACTGGCGGAATCTACAATGAGCGGTTCTTC
CDR3aa: CASSLTGGIYNERFF
v_gene: TRBV5-1
d_gene: .
j_gene: TRBJ2-1
abundance: few

CDR3nt: TGTGCCAGCAGTGACTCGTTCACCGGGGAGCTGCTTTTT
CDR3aa: CASSDSFTGELLF
v_gene: TRBV6-4
d_gene: .
j_gene: TRBJ2-2
abundance: .

CDR3nt: TGTGCCAGCAGCTTAGTAATGAGTGAGCAGTTCTTC
CDR3aa: CASSLVMSEQFF
v_gene: TRBV7-9
d_gene: .
j_gene: TRBJ2-1
abundance: many

CDR3nt: TGTACCAGCACGACCCAGGCCTGGGCCAACGTCCTGACTTTC
CDR3aa: CTSTTQAWANVLTF
v_gene: TRBV6-1
d_gene: .
j_gene: TRBJ2-6
abundance: .

CDR3nt: TGCAGCGTTGTCTCGTTTTACTCGACAGGGCCCGTCTATGGCTACACCTTC
CDR3aa: CSVVSFYSTGPVYGYTF
v_gene: TRBV29-1
d_gene: TRBD1
j_gene: TRBJ1-2
abundance: many

CDR3nt: TGTGCCAGCAGCTCAACAGGGCCCCAAGAGACCCAGTACTTC
CDR3aa: CASSSTGPQETQYF
v_gene: TRBV12-3/TRBV12-4
d_gene: .
j_gene: TRBJ2-5
abundance: many

CDR3nt: TGTGCCAGTCTGTCGGGTCGGGAAGCTCCAGATACGCAGTATTTT
CDR3aa: CASLSGREAPDTQYF
v_gene: TRBV12-3/TRBV12-4
d_gene: .
j_gene: TRBJ2-3
abundance: .

CDR3nt: TGTGCCAGCAGGGACAGGGGGCGGTTAAACACTGAAGCTTTCTTT
CDR3aa: CASRDRGRLNTEAFF
v_gene: TRBV6-1
d_gene: TRBD1
j_gene: TRBJ1-1
abundance: many

CDR3nt: TGTGCCTGGAGTGTTGGGGGGGCCAACTATGGCTACACCTTC
CDR3aa: CAWSVGGANYGYTF
v_gene: TRBV30
d_gene: .
j_gene: TRBJ1-2
abundance: many

CDR3nt: TGTGCCAGCAGTTATGGGACAGATTCTAACTATGGCTACACCTTC
CDR3aa: CASSYGTDSNYGYTF
v_gene: TRBV6-9
d_gene: TRBD1
j_gene: TRBJ1-2
abundance: .

CDR3nt: TGTGCCAGTAGTAGAAATGGGGGTTTGGAAAACCAGTACTTC
CDR3aa: CASSRNGGLENQYF
v_gene: TRBV19
d_gene: .
j_gene: TRBJ2-5
abundance: .

CDR3nt: TGTGCCAGCAGCGACTGGGTGGTTATCGGGAGGAAGCAGTTCTTC
CDR3aa: CASSDWVVIGRKQFF
v_gene: TRBV6-1
d_gene: TRBD2
j_gene: TRBJ2-1
abundance: .

CDR3nt: TGTGCCACCAGCAAACGACTACCAAACACCGGGGAGCTGTTTTTT
CDR3aa: CATSKRLPNTGELFF
v_gene: TRBV15
d_gene: .
j_gene: TRBJ2-2
abundance: many

CDR3nt: TGTGCCAGTAGCTTTCGGGGGCCGCTGAGGCAGCCCCAGCATTTT
CDR3aa: CASSFRGPLRQPQHF
v_gene: TRBV19
d_gene: .
j_gene: TRBJ1-5
abundance: once

CDR3nt: TGTGCCAGCAGTAAGGACAGGGTCTTCTACGAGCAGTACTTC
CDR3aa: CASSKDRVFYEQYF
v_gene: TRBV28
d_gene: TRBD1
j_gene: TRBJ2-7
abundance: .

CDR3nt: TGTGCCAGCAGCACCGAGAGTCGGAATGGCGGGAGAGACGAGCAGTACTTC
CDR3aa: CASSTESRNGGRDEQYF
v_gene: TRBV7-9
d_gene: TRBD2
j_gene: TRBJ2-7
abundance: .

CDR3nt: TGTGCCAGCAGTGGACTAGCGGGAGACACAGATACGCAGTATTTT
CDR3aa: CASSGLAGDTDTQYF
v_gene: TRBV6-4
d_gene: TRBD2
j_gene: TRBJ2-3
abundance: .

CDR3nt: TGTGCTAGTGGCTCGGACAGTGAAGCTTTCTTT
CDR3aa: CASGSDSEAFF
v_gene: TRBV12-5
d_gene: .
j_gene: TRBJ1-1
abundance: many

CDR3nt: TGCAGTGCTAGAGGAAGTAGCGGGGGATCTAGCACAGATACGCAGTATTTT
CDR3aa: CSARGSSGGSSTDTQYF
v_gene: TRBV20-1
d_gene: TRBD2
j_gene: TRBJ2-3
abundance: medium-sized

CDR3nt: TGTGCCAGCAGTTTCCGGGGCGCCTCCTACGAGCAGTACTTC
CDR3aa: CASSFRGASYEQYF
v_gene: TRBV27
d_gene: .
j_gene: TRBJ2-7
abundance: many